A selection of T cell receptor beta chains follows, all from one sample in a study of prognosis after radiotherapy for stage I lung cancer. Using its own MiXCR run on the multiplex PCR reads, TCRdb lists one record per CDR3 protein. The profile shows about 14,000 distinct CDR3 sequences, 55% to 70% of them singletons. Sample: PBMCs, taken before or after stereotactic body radiation therapy (not recorded which). The receptor set was obtained from a donor over 45 with non-small cell lung cancer. Both conserved end residues are part of each CDR3. The order of the fields is clone size, J gene, D gene, V gene, CDR3 DNA, CDR3 protein. A D gene is named only where the DNA matches it firmly. Expanded clones are given a class, and other clones once, few, many or no size at all.

- | TRBJ1-2 | - | TRBV3-1 | TGTGCCAGCAGCCAAGGGTCAGCCCAGGGGTTATACTATGGCTACACCTTC | CASSQGSAQGLYYGYTF
- | TRBJ2-1 | TRBD2 | TRBV7-9 | TGTGCCAGCAGCCTACTAGCGGTATTATCCTACAATGAGCAGTTCTTC | CASSLLAVLSYNEQFF
- | TRBJ1-2 | - | TRBV15 | TGTGCCACCAGCAAACAAATACAAGGATGGTCAGGATACTATGGCTACACCTTC | CATSKQIQGWSGYYGYTF
many | TRBJ1-4 | - | TRBV7-9 | TGTGCCAGCAGCTCCACGACGGGACAAATAAAGGAAAAACTGTTTTTT | CASSSTTGQIKEKLFF
medium-sized | TRBJ1-1 | - | TRBV12-3/TRBV12-4 | TGTGCCAGCAGTCGGGACACGGTGAACACTGAAGCTTTCTTT | CASSRDTVNTEAFF
- | TRBJ1-5 | - | TRBV28 | TGTGCCAGCAGTGATCCTACAGGCCACATGAGCAATCAGCCCCAGCATTTT | CASSDPTGHMSNQPQHF
- | TRBJ2-3 | - | TRBV28 | TGTGCCAGCGGATCTACAGGGCTTGGCCTTCACGCAGATACGCAGTATTTT | CASGSTGLGLHADTQYF
many | TRBJ1-6 | - | TRBV2 | TGTGCCAGCATGGGACTCCCGGAGGGTTCACCCCTCCACTTT | CASMGLPEGSPLHF
- | TRBJ2-2 | - | TRBV20-1 | TGCAGTTCTATCTGGAGTACCGGGGAGCTGTTTTTT | CSSIWSTGELFF
many | TRBJ1-1 | TRBD1 | TRBV28 | TGTGCCAGCAGCACCTTTCGGGGGGGACAGGCTTTCTTT | CASSTFRGGQAFF
many | TRBJ1-2 | - | TRBV7-2 | TGTGCCAGCAGCTCGGGACAAGTGGGCTATGGCTACACCTTC | CASSSGQVGYGYTF
medium-sized | TRBJ2-1 | TRBD2 | TRBV6-2/TRBV6-3 | TGTGCCAGCAGCTACGGGACTAGCGGTAATGAGCAGTTCTTC | CASSYGTSGNEQFF
many | TRBJ1-1 | - | TRBV19 | TGTGCCAGTAGTATCTCCATGAACACTGAAGCTTTCTTT | CASSISMNTEAFF
- | TRBJ1-5 | TRBD1 | TRBV2 | TGTGCCAGCAGTGCATTACAGGGGTCTTGCGTCAATCAGCCCCAGCATTTT | CASSALQGSCVNQPQHF
- | TRBJ1-3 | - | TRBV4-1 | TGCGCCAGCAGCCAAGAAACAGGAGCGTACACCATATATTTT | CASSQETGAYTIYF
- | TRBJ1-5 | TRBD1 | TRBV6-2/TRBV6-3 | TGTGCCACTACAGGGGTCCGGGTTCAGCCCCAGCATTTT | CATTGVRVQPQHF
- | TRBJ1-2 | TRBD1 | TRBV28 | TGTGCCAGCAGTATTGCGGGGGCAGGGGGCGCGAAAGGCTATGGCTACACCTTC | CASSIAGAGGAKGYGYTF
- | TRBJ2-2 | - | TRBV11-2 | TGTGCCAGCAGCTTGCGAGGGACGGGCACCGGGGAGCTGTTTTTT | CASSLRGTGTGELFF
medium-sized | TRBJ2-7 | - | TRBV20-1 | TGCAGTGCTAGGCCGGGGGCCTCCTACGAGCAGTACTTC | CSARPGASYEQYF
medium-sized | TRBJ1-1 | - | TRBV6-9 | TGTGCCAGCAGTTACGGGGGTACTGAAGCTTTCTTT | CASSYGGTEAFF
medium-sized | TRBJ1-2 | - | TRBV20-1 | TGCAGCGCACTTAAAAAGGGCGCCTATGGCTACACCTTC | CSALKKGAYGYTF
medium-sized | TRBJ2-7 | - | TRBV6-1 | TGTGCCAGCAGCGCCCGTTACGAGCAGTACTTC | CASSARYEQYF
medium-sized | TRBJ2-1 | - | TRBV24-1 | TGTGCCACCTCTGACCGGGACCTCCGAAACAATGAGCAGTTCTTC | CATSDRDLRNNEQFF
many | TRBJ2-5 | TRBD2 | TRBV20-1 | TGCAGTGCTCCGGGACTAGCGGGAGAAGAGACCCAGTACTTC | CSAPGLAGEETQYF
- | TRBJ2-5 | TRBD1 | TRBV24-1 | TGTGCCAACAGTGACCCGGGACAGGGAACCCAAGAGACCCTGTACTTC | CANSDPGQGTQETLYF
many | TRBJ2-2 | TRBD2 | TRBV10-3 | TGTGCCATCAGTGTTGGTTCAGCGGGAGTTGGTTCCGGGGAGCTGTTTTTT | CAISVGSAGVGSGELFF
- | TRBJ2-6 | TRBD1 | TRBV6-4 | TGTGCCGGCAGTTACACAGGGGGCTCTGGGGCCAACGTCCTGACTTTC | CAGSYTGGSGANVLTF
many | TRBJ2-3 | TRBD2 | TRBV5-4 | TGTGCCAGCAGCATCGGCGGGACTAGTACCGATACGCAGTATTTT | CASSIGGTSTDTQYF
medium-sized | TRBJ2-1 | TRBD1 | TRBV7-3 | TGTGCCAGCAGCCCACAGGGGGATATCCCTTCCAATGAGCAGTTCTTC | CASSPQGDIPSNEQFF
many | TRBJ1-4 | - | TRBV11-2 | TGTGCCAGCAGCTTAGGATGGCGGGAAAAACTGTTTTTT | CASSLGWREKLFF
many | TRBJ1-2 | - | TRBV29-1 | TGCAGCGGGGGGGAGGGGAACTATGGCTACACCTTC | CSGGEGNYGYTF
many | TRBJ2-3 | TRBD1 | TRBV4-1 | TGCGCCAGCACCTCTTACAGGGGGCGCGAAACAGATACGCAGTATTTT | CASTSYRGRETDTQYF
medium-sized | TRBJ1-5 | TRBD1 | TRBV2 | TGTGCCAGCAGACACGGACAGGGGGACGGCAATCAGCCCCAGCATTTT | CASRHGQGDGNQPQHF
few | TRBJ2-1 | TRBD2 | TRBV13 | TGTGCCAGCAGCCGACTAGCTGGAGTCGATGAGCAGTTCTTC | CASSRLAGVDEQFF
medium-sized | TRBJ1-2 | TRBD1 | TRBV12-3/TRBV12-4 | TGTGCCAGCAGCCGGGGACAGGGATTATATGGCTACACCTTC | CASSRGQGLYGYTF
many | TRBJ1-6 | - | TRBV28 | TGTGCCAGCACTGTAAGGGGGTTTTATAATTCACCCCTCCACTTT | CASTVRGFYNSPLHF
many | TRBJ2-5 | TRBD2 | TRBV19 | TGTGCCAGTAGCCCCTCCGGGGGGATCGGAGAGACCCAGTACTTC | CASSPSGGIGETQYF
- | TRBJ2-6 | TRBD1 | TRBV6-1 | TGTGCCAGCAGCCAAAAACAGGGGGCAGGTGGGGCCAACGTCCTGACTTTC | CASSQKQGAGGANVLTF
many | TRBJ2-5 | TRBD2 | TRBV5-1 | TGCGCCAGCAGCAGGACTAGCGGGGAGGGGAAGACCCAGTACTTC | CASSRTSGEGKTQYF
medium-sized | TRBJ1-6 | TRBD1 | TRBV13 | TGTGCCAGCAGCACCACAGGGGTAAATTCACCCCTCCACTTT | CASSTTGVNSPLHF
medium-sized | TRBJ2-7 | TRBD1 | TRBV19 | TGTGCCAGCAGCCGACAGGGTTACGAGCAGTACTTC | CASSRQGYEQYF
- | TRBJ2-1 | TRBD2 | TRBV28 | TGTGCCAGCAGTTCGAGGGGACTAGCGGGGACAATGCGGCAGTTCTTC | CASSSRGLAGTMRQFF
many | TRBJ2-1 | TRBD1 | TRBV7-3 | TGTGCCAGCAGCAGACAGGGGGGGGATGAGCAGTTCTTC | CASSRQGGDEQFF
- | TRBJ2-4 | TRBD2 | TRBV20-1 | TGCAGTGCTCCTAAAGAAGGGAGGGCCGGGAGCATTCAGTACTTC | CSAPKEGRAGSIQYF
- | TRBJ2-2 | - | TRBV6-1 | TGTGCCAGCATACAGGGTGCGAACACCGGTGAGCTGTTTTTT | CASIQGANTGELFF
once | TRBJ2-7 | TRBD1 | TRBV19 | TGTGCCAGTCGGGACCAGGGGGCCTCTGGGGAGCAGTACTTC | CASRDQGASGEQYF
- | TRBJ2-7 | TRBD2 | TRBV11-3 | TGTGCCAGCAGCTCCCGGGGGGGGAACGAGCAGTACTTC | CASSSRGGNEQYF
many | TRBJ2-7 | - | TRBV6-2/TRBV6-3 | TGTGCCAGCAGTTATGGGAGCTCCTACGGGCAGTACTTC | CASSYGSSYGQYF
- | TRBJ2-6 | - | TRBV4-1 | TGCGCCATCATCCCCTGGAACACTGGGGCCAACGTCCTGACTTTC | CAIIPWNTGANVLTF
many | TRBJ2-4 | TRBD1 | TRBV7-9 | TGTGCCAGCAGCTTATCCAAACCGAAGGGACAGGGACGAACCAAAAACATTCAGTACTTC | CASSLSKPKGQGRTKNIQYF
- | TRBJ2-1 | TRBD2 | TRBV5-1 | TGCGCCAGCAGTCGAGCCCCAGCGGGGAACTACAATGAGCAGTTCTTC | CASSRAPAGNYNEQFF
- | TRBJ2-2 | TRBD2 | TRBV24-1 | TGTGCCACCAGTGATCTCCCAACTAGCGGAGGGATCTTGGGGGAGCTGTTTTTT | CATSDLPTSGGILGELFF
medium-sized | TRBJ2-3 | TRBD2 | TRBV7-9 | TGTGCCAGCAGCCTACTAGCGGGAGGGTTGGGCCGGACAGATACGCAGTATTTT | CASSLLAGGLGRTDTQYF
medium-sized | TRBJ2-1 | - | TRBV19 | TGTGCCAGTAGTGCTACTCGCGATGAGCAGTTCTTC | CASSATRDEQFF